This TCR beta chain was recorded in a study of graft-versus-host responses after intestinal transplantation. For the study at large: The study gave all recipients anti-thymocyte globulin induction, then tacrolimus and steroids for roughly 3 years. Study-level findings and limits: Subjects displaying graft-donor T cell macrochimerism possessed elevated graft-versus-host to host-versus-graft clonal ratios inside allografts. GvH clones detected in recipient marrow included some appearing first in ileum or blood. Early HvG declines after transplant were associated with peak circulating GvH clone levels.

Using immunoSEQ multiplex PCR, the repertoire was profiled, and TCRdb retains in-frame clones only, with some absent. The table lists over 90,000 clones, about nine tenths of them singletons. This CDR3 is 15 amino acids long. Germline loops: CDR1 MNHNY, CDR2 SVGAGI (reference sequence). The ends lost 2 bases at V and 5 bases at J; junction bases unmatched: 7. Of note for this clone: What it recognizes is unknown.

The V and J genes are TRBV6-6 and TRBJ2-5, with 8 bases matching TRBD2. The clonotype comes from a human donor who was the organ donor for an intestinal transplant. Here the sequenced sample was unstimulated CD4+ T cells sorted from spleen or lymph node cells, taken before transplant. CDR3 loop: CASSYERGTGETQYF. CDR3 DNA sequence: TGTGCCAGCAGTTACGAGCGGGGGACGGGGGAGACCCAGTACTTC.